This T cell receptor (beta chain) was captured by sequencing in a study of control samples from healthy donors and cancer patients. The assay was immunoSEQ multiplex PCR, and TCRdb's table has in-frame clones only and misses some. The sample holds about 49,000 clones, around nine tenths seen once. The CDR3 runs 17 residues. V trimming: 0 bases; J trimming: 1 base; junction bases outside the gene matches: 4. The germline V gene encodes CDR1 MNHEY and CDR2 SVGEGT. V and J are TRBV6-2 or TRBV6-3 and TRBJ2-3; TRBD2 matches at 10 bases. Sequencing used PBMCs. This clonotype was sampled from a man aged 25-45 years with colorectal cancer. CDR3 nucleotide sequence: TGTGCCAGCAGTTACTCCACCGGGACTAGCGGCACAGATACGCAGTATTTT. Translated, it gives CASSYSTGTSGTDTQYF.